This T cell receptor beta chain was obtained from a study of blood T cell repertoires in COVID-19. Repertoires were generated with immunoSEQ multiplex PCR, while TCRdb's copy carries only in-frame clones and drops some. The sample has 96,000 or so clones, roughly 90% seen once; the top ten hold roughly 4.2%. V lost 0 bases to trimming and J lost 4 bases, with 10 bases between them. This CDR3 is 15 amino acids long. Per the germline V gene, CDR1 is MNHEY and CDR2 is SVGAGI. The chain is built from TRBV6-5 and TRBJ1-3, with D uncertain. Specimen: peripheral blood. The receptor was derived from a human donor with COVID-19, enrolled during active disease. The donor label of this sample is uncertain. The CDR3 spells CASSYSRGRGNTIYF. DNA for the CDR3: TGTGCCAGCAGTTACTCACGGGGTCGCGGAAACACCATATATTTT.